This passage covers 19 T cell receptor beta chains from one sample sequenced in a study of blood T cell repertoires in COVID-19. TCRdb's copy holds only in-frame clones and misses some; the assay was immunoSEQ multiplex PCR. The sample records some 120,000 clones, roughly 87% being singletons. The specimen sequenced was PBMCs or T cells enriched from blood (not recorded which). These receptors were collected from a man aged 25-40 years who had recovered from COVID-19.

This chain uses TRBV11-3 with TRBJ2-5; the match to TRBD2 covers 10 bases. The germline gives CDR1 SGHNT, CDR2 YENEEA. The V and J ends lost 6 bases and 0 bases, in that order; junction bases with no gene match: 7. The CDR3 runs to 16 residues. In nucleotides, the CDR3 is TGTGCCAGCAGGGGCGGACTAGCGGAGGACCAAGAGACCCAGTACTTC. Its translation is CASRGGLAEDQETQYF. Full variable domain (missing parts from reference TRBV11-3 and TRBJ2-5): EAGVVQSPRYKIIEKKQPVAFWCNPISGHNTLYWYLQNLGQGPELLIRYENEEAVDDSQLPKDRFSAERLKGVDSTLKIQPAELGDSAVYLCASRGGLAEDQETQYFGPGTRLLVL.

The chain uses TRBV4-1 and TRBJ2-7, with a tentative D call TRBD2 (5 bases). V was clipped by 0 bases and J by 5 bases, with 8 bases between them. Germline CDR1 is MGHRA and CDR2 is YSYEKL. This CDR3 has 13 amino acids. CDR3 protein: CASSQDSGDEQYV. CDR3 coding DNA: TGCGCCAGCAGCCAAGATTCCGGGGACGAGCAGTACGTC.

The V and J genes are TRBV19 and TRBJ1-3, with D perhaps matching TRBD1 (5 bases). V was pared by 7 bases and J by 0 bases, with 13 bases between. Per the germline V gene, CDR1 is LNHDA and CDR2 is SQIVND (reference sequence). The CDR3 is 15 amino acids. CDR3 amino acids: CASTAGLFSGNTIYF. The CDR3 DNA reads TGTGCCAGTACCGCGGGACTCTTCTCTGGAAACACCATATATTTT.

V and J are TRBV27 and TRBJ2-7, with 7 bases identical to TRBD2. After removal of 7 bases from V and 2 bases from J, the junction contained 5 bases not matched to a gene. Germline V gene lookup returns CDR1 MNHEY and CDR2 SMNVEV (reference sequence). There are 13 residues in the CDR3. Written as DNA, the CDR3 is TGTGCCAGCAAGGCTAGCGGTACCTACGAGCAGTACTTC. Translating gives CASKASGTYEQYF.

The count of this clone is one. V gene TRBV2 combines with J gene TRBJ1-1, with TRBD1 identical over 9 bases. The CDR3 extends over 13 amino acids. Trimming cost V 10 bases and J 3 bases; bases outside gene matches: 6. CDR1 is SNHLY, CDR2 FYNNEI, per germline. The chain's CDR3 is CATGQGRDTEAFF. The CDR3, as DNA: TGTGCCACCGGACAGGGGCGGGACACTGAAGCTTTCTTT.

The gene calls are TRBV25-1 and TRBJ1-1, with unresolved D. CDR1 MGHDK and CDR2 SYGVNS come from the germline V gene. The CDR3 spans 15 residues. Trimming removed 3 bases at V and 0 bases at J, with 11 bases between. DNA for the CDR3: TGTGCCAGCAGTGAGTTGGCAGACATGAACACTGAAGCTTTCTTT. As protein: CASSELADMNTEAFF.

This clone was detected only a few times. The chain combines TRBV2 with TRBJ1-4; no clear D gene. V lost 6 bases to trimming and J lost 0 bases, with 5 bases between them. Per germline, CDR1 SNHLY and CDR2 FYNNEI. The CDR3 spans 13 residues. The CDR3, as DNA: TGTGCCAGCAGGCGAGCAACTAATGAAAAACTGTTTTTT. It codes for CASRRATNEKLFF.

The chain employs TRBV20-1 and TRBJ2-3; D possibly corresponds to TRBD2 (5 bases). This CDR3 has 14 amino acids. V shed 3 bases and J shed 5 bases, with 15 bases lying between them. Germline loops: CDR1 DFQATT, CDR2 SNEGSKA (reference sequence). In nucleotides, the CDR3 is TGCAGTGCTAGTCAAGCGGCCCCCAGAGATACGCAGTATTTT. It specifies CSASQAAPRDTQYF.

V and J are TRBV7-2 and TRBJ1-1; possibly TRBD1 for D (5 bases). The germline V and J ends were trimmed by 5 bases and 0 bases, with 13 bases remaining between them. The CDR3 has 15 amino acids. The V gene's germline CDR1 is SGHTA and CDR2 FQGNSA. The DNA for the CDR3 is TGTGCCAGCAGCCTCGCGGGACCTATGAACACTGAAGCTTTCTTT. It encodes CASSLAGPMNTEAFF.

The V call is TRBV5-1, the J call TRBJ1-5, with D possibly being TRBD1 (6 bases). CDR1 is SGHRS and CDR2 is YFSETQ in the germline V gene. V was pared by 0 bases and J by 3 bases, with 10 bases between. The CDR3 extends over 15 amino acids. The CDR3 bases are TGCGCCAGCAGCTTGGCGGGACAAACCAATCAGCCCCAGCATTTT. This encodes CASSLAGQTNQPQHF.

The V and J genes are TRBV18 and TRBJ2-2, with TRBD1 matching over 9 bases. The V gene end was trimmed by 1 base and the J gene end by 6 bases; junction bases not matched to a gene: 9. CDR1 is KGHSH, CDR2 LQKENI, per germline. The CDR3 contains 17 residues. CDR3 in amino acids: CASSPLGRDRVAGELFF. In DNA form, the CDR3 reads TGTGCCAGCTCACCACTCGGACGGGACAGGGTGGCCGGGGAGCTGTTTTTT.

The chain couples TRBV6-4 to TRBJ1-4; 7 bases fit TRBD1. CDR3 size: 14 residues. Germline CDR1 and CDR2: MRHNA and SNTAGT. With V trimmed by 7 bases and J by 6 bases, 8 bases remained unmatched. CDR3 nucleotides: TGTGCCAGCATTAGCGACAGGGTCGATGAAAAACTGTTTTTT. Protein: CASISDRVDEKLFF.

V is TRBV7-9 and J is TRBJ1-6; 9 positions match TRBD1. J gave up 6 bases and V 5 bases, and 8 bases lay outside the gene matches. The length of the CDR3 is 16 residues. Per germline, CDR1 SEHNR and CDR2 FQNEAQ (reference sequence). As DNA, the CDR3 is TGTGCCAGCAGCAAGGGACAGGGAACGGCTAATTCACCCCTCCACTTT. Translating it yields CASSKGQGTANSPLHF.

The chain employs TRBV2 and TRBJ2-2; TRBD1 is a possible D gene (6 bases). The CDR3 totals 13 residues. The germline V and J ends were trimmed by 6 bases and 2 bases, with 7 bases remaining between them. Germline CDR1 and CDR2: SNHLY and FYNNEI. The CDR3 reads CASRDSNTGELFF. The CDR3 DNA reads TGTGCCAGCAGGGACAGCAACACCGGGGAGCTGTTTTTT.

This sequence joins TRBV5-1 and TRBJ2-5, with 13 positions matching TRBD2. V lost 5 bases to trimming and J lost 0 bases; unmatched junction nucleotides: 4. The germline V gene encodes CDR1 SGHRS and CDR2 YFSETQ. CDR3 length equals 16 residues. This CDR3 reads CASSSTSGGYQETQYF. The CDR3 coding sequence is TGCGCCAGCAGTTCGACTAGCGGGGGGTACCAAGAGACCCAGTACTTC.

The V gene is TRBV12-5, the J gene TRBJ1-1, with D perhaps TRBD1 (6 bases). The CDR3 has 15 residues. Germline-derived CDR1 and CDR2 are LGHNT and FRNRAP. The V and J ends lost 7 bases and 1 base respectively, with 16 bases between them. CDR3 region: CASAYKADRNTEAFF. The DNA of the CDR3 is TGTGCTAGTGCCTATAAAGCGGACAGGAACACTGAAGCTTTCTTT.

The V and J genes are TRBV29-1 and TRBJ1-1; D is ambiguous. CDR1 and CDR2 (germline): SQVTM, ANQGSEA. The CDR3 is made up of 9 amino acids. Trimming took off 5 bases at V and 12 bases at J, with 10 bases between the two ends. In DNA form, the CDR3 reads TGCAGCGTTAAACCGGGAACTTTCTTT. Translating it yields CSVKPGTFF. Full variable domain (rest looked up from reference TRBV29-1 and TRBJ1-1): SAVISQKPSRDICQRGTSLTIQCQVDSQVTMMFWYRQQPGQSLTLIATANQGSEATYESGFVIDKFPISRPNLTFSTLTVSNMSPEDSSIYLCSVKPGTFFGQGTRLTVV.

This clone was observed a single time. The V call is TRBV6-5, the J call TRBJ2-5, with TRBD2 matching 8 bases. There are 15 residues in the CDR3. The germline CDR1 and CDR2 sequences are MNHEY and SVGAGI. The ends lost 7 bases at V and 4 bases at J; junction bases unmatched: 11. The CDR3 sequence: CASTRSGLDRETQYF. The CDR3 coding sequence is TGTGCCAGCACCAGATCGGGACTAGATCGAGAGACCCAGTACTTC.

The rearrangement links TRBV29-1 to TRBJ2-5, with 8 bases fitting TRBD1. The V gene end was trimmed by 5 bases and the J gene end by 5 bases; junction bases not matched to a gene: 7. The CDR3 length is 13 residues. The germline CDR1 and CDR2 sequences are SQVTM and ANQGSEA. The CDR3 sequence: CSVSAGGSETQYF. CDR3 nucleotide sequence: TGCAGCGTTTCCGCAGGGGGCAGTGAGACCCAGTACTTC.